This T cell receptor beta chain is from a study of shared clonotypes between healthy human individuals. About this clone: Its antigen is unidentified. This same CDR3 is encoded by further DNA sequences in the sample.

CDR1 is MNHEY and CDR2 is SMNVEV in the germline V gene (reference sequence). Losses at the gene ends were 6 bases for V and 4 bases for J; bases not matched to a gene: 6. The CDR3 has 13 amino acids. Several immunoSEQ 96-well plates shared each subset's DNA, each plate a replicate. Generated by immunoSEQ multiplex PCR, the TCRdb table keeps only in-frame clones and is missing some. Here the sample spans nearly 2 million clones, approximately 94% being singletons. It was CD45RO-negative cells, positively selected for CCR7, that made up naive CD8 cells, with terminally differentiated effector memory CD45RA+ cells excluded. Only Caucasian adults living in Nashville, Tennessee made up the donor group. Points from the study as a whole: The study generally estimated greater richness for naive than memory subsets. For sorted subsets, rarefaction showed incomplete sequencing despite large depth.

The receptor was derived from a man between 18 and 29 years old in good health. The chain couples TRBV27 to TRBJ2-7; TRBD1 agrees at 7 bases. What was sequenced was naive CD8+ T cells sorted from blood. DNA of the CDR3: TGTGCCAGCAGCCGGGACAGAGGATACGAGCAGTACTTC. Encoded protein: CASSRDRGYEQYF.